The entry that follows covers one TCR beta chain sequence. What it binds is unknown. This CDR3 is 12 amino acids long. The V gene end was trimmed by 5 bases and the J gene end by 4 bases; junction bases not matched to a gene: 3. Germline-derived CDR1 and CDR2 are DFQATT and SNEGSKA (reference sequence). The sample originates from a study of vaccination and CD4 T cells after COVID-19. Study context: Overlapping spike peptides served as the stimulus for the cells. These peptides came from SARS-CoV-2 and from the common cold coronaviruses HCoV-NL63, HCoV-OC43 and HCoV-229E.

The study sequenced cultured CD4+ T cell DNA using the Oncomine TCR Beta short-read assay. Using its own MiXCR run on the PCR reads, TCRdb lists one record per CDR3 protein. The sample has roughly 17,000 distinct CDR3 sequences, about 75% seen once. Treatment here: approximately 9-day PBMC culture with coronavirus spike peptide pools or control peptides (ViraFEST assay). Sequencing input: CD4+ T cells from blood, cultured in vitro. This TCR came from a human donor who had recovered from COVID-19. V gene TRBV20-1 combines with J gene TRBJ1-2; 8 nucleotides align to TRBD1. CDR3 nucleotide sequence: TGCAGTGCTGGGACAGGCGGCTATGGCTACACCTTC. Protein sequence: CSAGTGGYGYTF.